The rows below give T cell receptor beta chains drawn from one sample of a study of Ad26.COV2.S vaccination and SARS-CoV-2 variants. Data came from immunoSEQ multiplex PCR; TCRdb stores just in-frame clones and leaves some out. Among 360,000 or so clones listed, around 86% were seen once. The sequencing used peripheral blood, collected in a trial of Ad26.COV2.S vaccine versus placebo. The receptor set was obtained from a person aged 18 to 65 who received the Ad26.COV2.S COVID-19 vaccine or a placebo. Both conserved end residues are part of each CDR3. Fields, in order: J gene, V gene, D gene, CDR3 protein. A D gene is named only where the DNA matches it firmly.

TRBJ1-2,TRBV5-1,NA,CASSPVDPQYRGYTF
TRBJ2-1,TRBV5-4,NA,CASSLVGRHEQFF
TRBJ1-1,TRBV19,NA,CASSREVGTEAFF
TRBJ2-5,TRBV29-1,TRBD1,CSARSMGTGVKETQYF
TRBJ1-2,TRBV21-1,NA,CASSKAGGVNYGYTF
TRBJ1-2,TRBV5-6,NA,CASREEGTNGYTF
TRBJ1-5,TRBV27,TRBD1,CASRRTGGPNQPQHF
TRBJ2-2,TRBV6-5,TRBD1,CASNTGANTGELFF
TRBJ1-6,TRBV19,TRBD1,CASSRGTGVNSPLHF
TRBJ1-6,TRBV7-2,NA,CASSLAGRNSPLHF
TRBJ2-3,TRBV9,TRBD2,CASSVGLAGARLTDTQYF
TRBJ1-5,TRBV3-1/TRBV3-2,NA,CASSQGKGNQPQHF
TRBJ1-1,TRBV2,NA,CASSESESLGTEAFF
TRBJ1-2,TRBV30,NA,CAWSTPPVTNYGYTF
TRBJ2-2,TRBV4-1,NA,CASSQEGLVGELFF
TRBJ2-5,TRBV15,TRBD2,CATSRELAEETQYF
TRBJ1-2,TRBV3-1/TRBV3-2,NA,CASSQGGSSLTYGYTF
TRBJ2-7,TRBV3-1/TRBV3-2,NA,CASSQSAGTYEQYF
TRBJ1-1,TRBV18,TRBD1,CASSRQGGTEAFF
TRBJ1-1,TRBV5-1,NA,CASTQGSEAFF
TRBJ1-4,TRBV5-1,TRBD1,CASRFTGGDEKLFF
TRBJ1-3,TRBV12-3/TRBV12-4,NA,CASSPGPGNTIYF
TRBJ2-1,TRBV5-4,TRBD2,CASTLRGGTYNEQFF
TRBJ1-2,TRBV4-2,TRBD1,CASSQGGQGWYGYTF
TRBJ2-1,TRBV7-9,NA,CASSLTFREASSYNEQFF
TRBJ1-1,TRBV30,NA,CAWSGDSEAFF
TRBJ2-6,TRBV6-1,NA,CASSESQGNYRSGANVLTF
TRBJ2-1,TRBV5-1,NA,CASSLARDGTYEQFF
TRBJ1-1,TRBV30,NA,CAWSSRGTAEAFF
TRBJ2-1,TRBV9,TRBD2,CASSNQASGDEQFF
TRBJ1-6,TRBV18,TRBD1,CASSPGGQVGSPLHF
TRBJ2-2,TRBV9,NA,CASSVVQRTNTGELFF
TRBJ1-1,TRBV28,NA,CASSASGAQNTEAFF
TRBJ2-7,TRBV7-2,TRBD2,CASTHGGSSYEQYF
TRBJ2-2,TRBV7-3,TRBD1,CASSADRGVDTGELFF
TRBJ2-7,TRBV6-2/TRBV6-3,NA,CASSYSEWVNEQYF
TRBJ2-7,TRBV6-1,NA,CASSEVYSHYEQYF
TRBJ1-5,TRBV15,NA,CATSRDRSGSNQPQHF
TRBJ1-1,TRBV19,NA,CASSMWSVSEAFF
TRBJ2-2,TRBV7-9,NA,CASSSRQLRTGELFF
TRBJ2-3,TRBV19,TRBD2,CASSIVGLAGGGYTQYF
TRBJ2-1,TRBV5-4,TRBD2,CASRWLADSSSYNEQFF